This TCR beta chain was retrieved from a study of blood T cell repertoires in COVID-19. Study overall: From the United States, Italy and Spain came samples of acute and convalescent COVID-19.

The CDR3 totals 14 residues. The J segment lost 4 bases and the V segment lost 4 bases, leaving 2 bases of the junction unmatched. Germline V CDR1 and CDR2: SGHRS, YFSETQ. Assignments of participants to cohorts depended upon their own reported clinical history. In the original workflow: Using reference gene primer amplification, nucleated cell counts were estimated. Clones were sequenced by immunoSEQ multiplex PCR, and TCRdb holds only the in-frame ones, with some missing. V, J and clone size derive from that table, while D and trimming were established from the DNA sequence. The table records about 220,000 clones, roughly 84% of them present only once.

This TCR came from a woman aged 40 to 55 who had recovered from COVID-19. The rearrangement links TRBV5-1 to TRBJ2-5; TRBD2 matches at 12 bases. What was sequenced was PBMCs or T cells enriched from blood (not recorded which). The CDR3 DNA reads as TGCGCCAGCAGCACGGGACTAGCGGGAGAGACCCAGTACTTC. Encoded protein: CASSTGLAGETQYF.